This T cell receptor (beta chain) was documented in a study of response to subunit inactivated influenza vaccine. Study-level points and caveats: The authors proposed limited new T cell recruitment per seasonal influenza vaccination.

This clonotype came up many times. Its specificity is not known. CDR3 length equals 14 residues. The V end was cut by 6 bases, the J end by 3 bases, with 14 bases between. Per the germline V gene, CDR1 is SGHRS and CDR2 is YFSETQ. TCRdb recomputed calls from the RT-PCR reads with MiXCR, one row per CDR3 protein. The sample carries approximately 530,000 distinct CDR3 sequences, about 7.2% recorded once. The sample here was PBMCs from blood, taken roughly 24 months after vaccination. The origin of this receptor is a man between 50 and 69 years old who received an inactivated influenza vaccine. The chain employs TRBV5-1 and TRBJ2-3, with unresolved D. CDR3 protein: CASTLKGRTDTQYF. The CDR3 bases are TGCGCCAGCACCCTGAAGGGCCGAACAGATACGCAGTATTTT.